Below, 13 T cell receptor beta chains from the same sample are listed, as sequenced in a study of identical twins. One entry per CDR3 protein results from TCRdb running MiXCR on the 5' RACE reads. The sample holds hundreds of thousands of distinct CDR3 sequences, roughly 18% seen once. The same sample was also used in a study of T cells expressing NK-cell markers.

The sequenced material came from PBMCs. The receptors here all came from a woman between 18 and 29 years old in good health.

V is TRBV20-1 and J is TRBJ1-1; D not resolved. There are 12 residues in the CDR3. With 5 bases removed from V and 5 bases from J, the gap between germline ends came to 12 bases. The germline gives CDR1 DFQATT, CDR2 SNEGSKA (reference sequence). Here the CDR3 reads CSASDEWTEAFF. In DNA, the CDR3 is TGCAGTGCTTCGGACGAATGGACTGAAGCTTTCTTT.

This clonotype was picked up a small number of times. The chain combines TRBV6-1 with TRBJ2-5; 12 bases are a match to TRBD2. V lost 7 bases and J lost 5; bases outside the gene matches: 5. The CDR3 contains 14 residues. In germline, CDR1 is MNHNS, CDR2 SASEGT. The CDR3 loop reads CASTAGLAGETQYF. The CDR3 DNA follows: TGTGCCAGCACCGCGGGACTAGCGGGCGAGACCCAGTACTTC.

J is TRBJ2-5 and V is TRBV11-2; D perhaps matches TRBD2 (5 bases). The CDR3 has 13 residues. V was clipped by 6 bases and J by 6 bases, with 14 bases between them. The V gene's germline CDR1 is SGHAT and CDR2 FQNNGV. The CDR3 protein is CASRPGTQKTQYF. The CDR3 DNA follows: TGTGCCAGCAGACCGGGAACTCAAAAGACCCAGTACTTC.

V and J are TRBV6-2 or TRBV6-3 and TRBJ1-1, with 7 bases that match TRBD1. The CDR3 is made up of 15 amino acids. V was clipped by 7 bases and J by 6 bases; unmatched bases: 14. The germline V gene has CDR1 MNHEY and CDR2 SVGEGT. DNA for the CDR3: TGTGCCAGCACTCAACGGGGAGGGGGCGCATCTGAAGCTTTCTTT. Amino acid sequence: CASTQRGGGASEAFF.

The V and J genes are TRBV7-6 and TRBJ2-6; 7 bases fit TRBD1. V dropped 0 bases and J dropped 2; count of bases not matched to a gene: 7. The CDR3 is 18 residues long. Germline CDR1 is SGHVS and CDR2 is FNYEAQ. The CDR3, as DNA: TGTGCCAGCAGCTTAGCAGACAGGGTGGGGCCTGGGGCCAACGTCCTGACTTTC. Its translation is CASSLADRVGPGANVLTF.

This clonotype was found a few times. The rearrangement uses TRBV7-3 and TRBJ1-2; D not certain. Germline V gene data show CDR1 as SGHTA and CDR2 as FQGTGA. This CDR3 has 13 residues. V was clipped by 5 bases and J by 8 bases, with 15 bases between them. The CDR3 DNA reads as TGTGCCAGCAGCCCTACCCATACTTCCGGCTACACCTTC. Translated, it gives CASSPTHTSGYTF.

The CDR3 protein is CASSSGPTMRGSQYF. The CDR3 DNA is TGTGCCAGCAGCTCGGGCCCCACTATGCGGGGATCGCAGTATTTT. The chain is built from TRBV7-9 and TRBJ2-3; tentatively, D is TRBD2 (6 bases). The CDR3 spans 15 residues. Deletions cut 4 bases from V and 10 bases from J, with 21 bases between. Germline V gives CDR1 SEHNR, CDR2 FQNEAQ (reference sequence).

The chain carries TRBV20-1 and TRBJ2-7; D gene unclear. The CDR3 is made up of 13 amino acids. Trimming cost V 1 base and J 2 bases, with 9 bases left between them. The germline V gene has CDR1 DFQATT and CDR2 SNEGSKA (reference sequence). The CDR3 loop reads CSARADRTYEQYF. The CDR3 nucleotides are TGCAGTGCTAGAGCAGACCGGACCTACGAGCAGTACTTC.

This clonotype was detected only a few times. The rearrangement joins TRBV4-2 to TRBJ2-2, with D possibly TRBD1 on 6 matching bases. V was pared by 3 bases and J by 4 bases, with 18 bases between. This CDR3 is built from 17 residues. Per the germline V gene, CDR1 is LGHNA and CDR2 is YNFKEQ. CDR3 in amino acids: CASSQDAGGRGTGELFF. The CDR3 region has the DNA TGTGCCAGCAGCCAGGACGCCGGTGGCAGGGGCACCGGGGAGCTGTTTTTT.

The chain carries TRBV15 and TRBJ2-4; no definite D call. This CDR3 is 14 amino acids long. V dropped 6 bases and J dropped 6 bases, with 15 bases sitting between them. Germline CDR1 LNHNV, CDR2 YYDKDF (reference sequence). The CDR3 DNA reads TGTGCCACCAGACCCCCCTATAGGGTAAACATTCAGTACTTC. Protein: CATRPPYRVNIQYF.

J is TRBJ1-1 and V is TRBV12-3 or TRBV12-4; perhaps TRBD1 as D (5 bases). The CDR3 is 14 residues long. The V and J ends lost 2 bases and 5 bases respectively, with 12 bases between them. The CDR3 protein is CASSLIGAGTEAFF. In DNA form, the CDR3 reads TGTGCCAGCAGTTTAATAGGGGCCGGGACTGAAGCTTTCTTT.

This clonotype was seen a few times. The genes are TRBV15 and TRBJ2-5; the match to TRBD2 covers 7 bases. V gave up 3 bases and J gave up 4 bases; unmatched junction bases: 11. The germline V gene encodes CDR1 LNHNV and CDR2 YYDKDF (reference sequence). This CDR3 region has 16 residues. The CDR3 DNA follows: TGTGCCACCAGCAGGGCGGGGGAGGGACCGGCAGAGACCCAGTACTTC. Translated, it gives CATSRAGEGPAETQYF.

This clonotype was observed a few times. The genes are TRBV20-1 and TRBJ2-3; no clear D gene. Trimming took 2 bases from V and 2 from J, leaving 14 bases between them. The CDR3 runs to 15 residues. CDR1 and CDR2 (germline): DFQATT, SNEGSKA (reference sequence). CDR3 loop: CSARPPRVYTDTQYF. The CDR3 DNA is TGCAGTGCTAGACCACCTAGAGTTTACACAGATACGCAGTATTTT.